This T cell receptor (beta chain) was identified in a study of blood T cell repertoires in COVID-19. Under the authors' procedure: How many nucleated cells were present was estimated from reference gene primer amplification. Here immunoSEQ multiplex PCR was the method, and the copy in TCRdb shows in-frame clones only, minus some. V and J calls and clone size are those listed in that table; D and trimming were worked out from the DNA. The table has approximately 200,000 clones, about 86% seen once. V was clipped by 5 bases and J by 0 bases; unmatched bases: 8. Germline CDR1 reads LNHDA; CDR2 reads SQIVND (reference sequence). The CDR3 contains 17 residues.

The J gene is TRBJ2-7, the V gene TRBV19, with TRBD2 matching over 12 bases. The clonotype originates from a woman in her thirties who had recovered from COVID-19. Sequenced: peripheral blood. The CDR3 sequence is CASSVTSGGPSSYEQYF. The CDR3 region has the DNA TGTGCCAGTAGTGTGACTAGCGGGGGACCCAGCTCCTACGAGCAGTACTTC.